Listed below are T cell receptor beta chains from one sample, sequenced in a study of T cells in Graves' hyperthyroidism and ophthalmopathy. MiXCR, run by TCRdb on the multiplex PCR reads, gives a single entry per CDR3 protein. The repertoire holds more than 650,000 distinct CDR3 sequences, with approximately 15% as singletons. Sequenced sample: blood. The receptors derive from a young woman with Graves' hyperthyroidism. The CDR3 runs from the conserved cysteine through the conserved F or W. A D gene is named only where the DNA matches it firmly. Expanded clones get a size class; other rows say once, few or many, or leave the size out.

D gene: .; V gene: TRBV11-3; J gene: TRBJ2-3; clone size: .; CDR3 DNA: TGTGCCAGCAGCGTTAGGGTACGCGGGCCGGGGACAGATACGCAGTATTTT; CDR3 protein: CASSVRVRGPGTDTQYF
D gene: TRBD1; V gene: TRBV10-3; J gene: TRBJ1-6; clone size: .; CDR3 DNA: TGTGCCATCAGGGGGGACAGGGGGACGAATAATTCACCCCTCCACTTT; CDR3 protein: CAIRGDRGTNNSPLHF
D gene: .; V gene: TRBV7-9; J gene: TRBJ2-1; clone size: many; CDR3 DNA: TGTGCCAGCACCGTCGTCCCCCATGAGCAGTTCTTC; CDR3 protein: CASTVVPHEQFF
D gene: .; V gene: TRBV3-1; J gene: TRBJ1-1; clone size: many; CDR3 DNA: TGTGCCAGCAGCCAAGATGTCCGGGGGAACACTGAAGCTTTCTTT; CDR3 protein: CASSQDVRGNTEAFF
D gene: .; V gene: TRBV12-3/TRBV12-4; J gene: TRBJ1-5; clone size: many; CDR3 DNA: TGTGCCAGCAGTTTGACCAACGCCAATATTCAGCCCCAGCATTTT; CDR3 protein: CASSLTNANIQPQHF
D gene: .; V gene: TRBV6-6; J gene: TRBJ2-7; clone size: .; CDR3 DNA: TGTGCCAGCAGTTACGCACGTCAAAGCTACGAGCAGTACTTC; CDR3 protein: CASSYARQSYEQYF
D gene: TRBD2; V gene: TRBV29-1; J gene: TRBJ2-3; clone size: few; CDR3 DNA: TGCAGCGTTGAAGATCCCCCCGGACTAGCGAGAGATACGCAGTATTTT; CDR3 protein: CSVEDPPGLARDTQYF
D gene: TRBD1; V gene: TRBV7-9; J gene: TRBJ2-1; clone size: many; CDR3 DNA: TGTGCCAGCAGCTTCTCAGGGGGCTTTGGGAATGAGCAGTTCTTC; CDR3 protein: CASSFSGGFGNEQFF
D gene: TRBD2; V gene: TRBV5-6; J gene: TRBJ2-2; clone size: .; CDR3 DNA: TGTGCCAGCAGCTTGGGGGGTCGACTAGCGGGATCGGTCGGGGAGCTGTTTTTT; CDR3 protein: CASSLGGRLAGSVGELFF
D gene: TRBD1; V gene: TRBV9; J gene: TRBJ1-5; clone size: many; CDR3 DNA: TGTGCCAGCAGCGTACTAGGACAGGGGAGGGGGCGGTATCAGCCCCAGCATTTT; CDR3 protein: CASSVLGQGRGRYQPQHF
D gene: TRBD2; V gene: TRBV12-3/TRBV12-4; J gene: TRBJ2-5; clone size: few; CDR3 DNA: TGTGCCAGCACCGTAGCGGGATCCCAAGAGACCCAGTACTTC; CDR3 protein: CASTVAGSQETQYF
D gene: TRBD2; V gene: TRBV6-1; J gene: TRBJ2-3; clone size: many; CDR3 DNA: TGTGCCAGCCAAGGAGGCGGGAGTGCAGATACGCAGTATTTT; CDR3 protein: CASQGGGSADTQYF
D gene: TRBD1; V gene: TRBV29-1; J gene: TRBJ2-1; clone size: many; CDR3 DNA: TGCAGCGCTGCCGGGACAGGGGCCTCCTACAATGAGCAGTTCTTC; CDR3 protein: CSAAGTGASYNEQFF
D gene: .; V gene: TRBV3-1; J gene: TRBJ2-5; clone size: many; CDR3 DNA: TGTGCCAGCAGCCAAGCCAGTAAGGAGACCCAGTACTTC; CDR3 protein: CASSQASKETQYF
D gene: TRBD1; V gene: TRBV25-1; J gene: TRBJ2-7; clone size: .; CDR3 DNA: TGTGCCAGTGGGACAGCGCTCTACGAGCAGTACTTC; CDR3 protein: CASGTALYEQYF
D gene: .; V gene: TRBV20-1; J gene: TRBJ2-1; clone size: few; CDR3 DNA: TGCAGTGCTAGAGAAGAACCGCTCGGTGAGCAGTCCTTC; CDR3 protein: CSAREEPLGEQSF
D gene: .; V gene: TRBV20-1; J gene: TRBJ2-3; clone size: few; CDR3 DNA: TGCAGTGCTAGAGATTTAGGCCCAGATACGCAGTATTTT; CDR3 protein: CSARDLGPDTQYF
D gene: .; V gene: TRBV11-3; J gene: TRBJ1-1; clone size: many; CDR3 DNA: TGTGCCAGCAGCCCCCCCACCGTCGGCCTGAACACTGAAGCTTTCTTT; CDR3 protein: CASSPPTVGLNTEAFF
D gene: .; V gene: TRBV6-2/TRBV6-3; J gene: TRBJ1-1; clone size: .; CDR3 DNA: TGTGCCAGCAGTTACTCACAGGGTATCGGGAACACTGAAGCTTTCTTT; CDR3 protein: CASSYSQGIGNTEAFF
D gene: TRBD1; V gene: TRBV13; J gene: TRBJ2-1; clone size: few; CDR3 DNA: TGTGCCAGCAGCTTAGGCAGGGGGCTCTACAATGAGCAGTTCTTC; CDR3 protein: CASSLGRGLYNEQFF
D gene: TRBD1; V gene: TRBV6-1; J gene: TRBJ1-5; clone size: many; CDR3 DNA: TGTGCCAGCAGTCCCGGGACAGGGGGTACCGATAGCAATCAGCCCCAGCATTTT; CDR3 protein: CASSPGTGGTDSNQPQHF
D gene: .; V gene: TRBV20-1; J gene: TRBJ2-3; clone size: few; CDR3 DNA: TGCAGTGCTAGACTAGCTCCAGATACGCAGTATTTT; CDR3 protein: CSARLAPDTQYF
D gene: TRBD2; V gene: TRBV28; J gene: TRBJ2-5; clone size: many; CDR3 DNA: TGTGCCAGCACTTCCGGGACTAGCGTCCAAGAGACCCAGTACTTC; CDR3 protein: CASTSGTSVQETQYF
D gene: TRBD1; V gene: TRBV2; J gene: TRBJ2-7; clone size: few; CDR3 DNA: TGTGCCAGCAGCCACATTACGGACAGGGGGGACGAGCAGTACTTC; CDR3 protein: CASSHITDRGDEQYF
D gene: .; V gene: TRBV6-6; J gene: TRBJ2-5; clone size: many; CDR3 DNA: TGTGCCAGCAGTTACTCTGAGGGAGGCTCCCTGGGGGAGACCCAGTACTTC; CDR3 protein: CASSYSEGGSLGETQYF
D gene: .; V gene: TRBV7-8; J gene: TRBJ2-3; clone size: .; CDR3 DNA: TGTGCCAGCAGCCCCCGACGGGCGGAATTGGATACGCAGTATTTT; CDR3 protein: CASSPRRAELDTQYF
D gene: .; V gene: TRBV7-9; J gene: TRBJ2-2; clone size: few; CDR3 DNA: TGTGCCAGCAGCCCCTATGGCGGGAAGCTGTTTTTT; CDR3 protein: CASSPYGGKLFF
D gene: TRBD1; V gene: TRBV5-5; J gene: TRBJ1-1; clone size: few; CDR3 DNA: TGTGCCAGCACCAGTCTCCTCTCCCGGGACAGGGCCAGGCACACTGAAGCTTTCTTT; CDR3 protein: CASTSLLSRDRARHTEAFF
D gene: .; V gene: TRBV7-9; J gene: TRBJ2-6; clone size: few; CDR3 DNA: TGTGCCAGCAGAAACTTCAGGGACCGAGGCCCTGGGGCCAACGTCCTGACTTTC; CDR3 protein: CASRNFRDRGPGANVLTF
D gene: .; V gene: TRBV28; J gene: TRBJ1-2; clone size: .; CDR3 DNA: TGTGCCAGCAGTGATATAAGGGGGGGAGGCTACACCTTC; CDR3 protein: CASSDIRGGGYTF
D gene: TRBD1; V gene: TRBV10-3; J gene: TRBJ2-1; clone size: .; CDR3 DNA: TGTGCCATCAGGGCCGGACAGGGGGCGAGAAATGAGCAGTTCTTC; CDR3 protein: CAIRAGQGARNEQFF
D gene: TRBD2; V gene: TRBV7-9; J gene: TRBJ2-5; clone size: few; CDR3 DNA: TGTGCCAGCAGCCCCGAAGGACTAGCGGGAGGAGGATGGAACTTC; CDR3 protein: CASSPEGLAGGGWNF
D gene: .; V gene: TRBV20-1; J gene: TRBJ1-1; clone size: many; CDR3 DNA: TGCAGTGCTAGGTGGGGGTTCGGCACTGAAGCTTTCTTT; CDR3 protein: CSARWGFGTEAFF
D gene: .; V gene: TRBV4-2; J gene: TRBJ1-4; clone size: few; CDR3 DNA: TGTGCCAGCAGCCAAGATATAACGGCCAGTGAAAAACTGTTTTTT; CDR3 protein: CASSQDITASEKLFF
D gene: TRBD1; V gene: TRBV11-2; J gene: TRBJ2-2; clone size: many; CDR3 DNA: TGTGCCAGCAGCTTATTTGGTTGGGGGACAGGGGAGACCGGGGAGCTGTTTTTT; CDR3 protein: CASSLFGWGTGETGELFF
D gene: .; V gene: TRBV6-5; J gene: TRBJ2-7; clone size: many; CDR3 DNA: TGTGCCAGCAGTTACTCGATTCGGCTAGGTCGCGACGAGCAGTACTTC; CDR3 protein: CASSYSIRLGRDEQYF
D gene: TRBD2; V gene: TRBV14; J gene: TRBJ2-1; clone size: few; CDR3 DNA: TGTGCCAGCAGCCAAGAAGCGGGAGCATACAATGAGCAGTTCTTC; CDR3 protein: CASSQEAGAYNEQFF
D gene: .; V gene: TRBV28; J gene: TRBJ2-7; clone size: many; CDR3 DNA: TGTGCCAGCAGTTTGCCGGGAGCCTTCCACGAGCAGTACTTC; CDR3 protein: CASSLPGAFHEQYF
D gene: .; V gene: TRBV28; J gene: TRBJ2-2; clone size: few; CDR3 DNA: TGTGCCAGCAGCCCGTGGATCGAGAACACCGGGGAGCTGTTTTTT; CDR3 protein: CASSPWIENTGELFF
D gene: .; V gene: TRBV2; J gene: TRBJ1-1; clone size: many; CDR3 DNA: TGTGCCAGCAGCAATTGGCAGGAGAACACTGAAGCTTTCTTT; CDR3 protein: CASSNWQENTEAFF
D gene: .; V gene: TRBV11-2; J gene: TRBJ2-1; clone size: many; CDR3 DNA: TGTGCCAGCAGCTTAGGCTGGGTGATGAACAATGAGCAGTTCTTC; CDR3 protein: CASSLGWVMNNEQFF
D gene: .; V gene: TRBV6-2/TRBV6-3; J gene: TRBJ1-1; clone size: .; CDR3 DNA: TGTGCCAGCAGTCAGCTCACGGGCACTGAAGCTTTCTTT; CDR3 protein: CASSQLTGTEAFF
D gene: .; V gene: TRBV7-9; J gene: TRBJ2-1; clone size: .; CDR3 DNA: TGTGCCAGCAGCTTCCCATATTTGGGAAATGAGCAGTTCTTC; CDR3 protein: CASSFPYLGNEQFF
D gene: .; V gene: TRBV3-1; J gene: TRBJ2-6; clone size: many; CDR3 DNA: TGTGCCAGCAGCCCTCGGGGGACCGCTGGGGCCAACGTCCTGACTTTC; CDR3 protein: CASSPRGTAGANVLTF
D gene: TRBD2; V gene: TRBV6-1; J gene: TRBJ2-5; clone size: many; CDR3 DNA: TGTGCCAGCAGTCAACCGACTAGCGGGAGGCCAGAGCAAGAGACCCAGTACTTC; CDR3 protein: CASSQPTSGRPEQETQYF
D gene: .; V gene: TRBV20-1; J gene: TRBJ2-5; clone size: .; CDR3 DNA: TGCAGTGTTATTCGACAGCCCCAAGAGACCCAGTACTTC; CDR3 protein: CSVIRQPQETQYF
D gene: TRBD2; V gene: TRBV13; J gene: TRBJ2-7; clone size: .; CDR3 DNA: TGTGCCAGCAGCTTAGTAGGAAGAGGAGCGGGAGGCTACGAGCAGTACTTC; CDR3 protein: CASSLVGRGAGGYEQYF
D gene: .; V gene: TRBV12-3/TRBV12-4; J gene: TRBJ1-6; clone size: .; CDR3 DNA: TGTGCCAGCAGTTCAACAGGTGCTAATTCACCCCTCCACTTT; CDR3 protein: CASSSTGANSPLHF
D gene: TRBD1; V gene: TRBV7-9; J gene: TRBJ1-5; clone size: many; CDR3 DNA: TGTGCCAGCAGCCGTAACGAGGGACAGGGACTGAATCAGCCCCAGCATTTT; CDR3 protein: CASSRNEGQGLNQPQHF